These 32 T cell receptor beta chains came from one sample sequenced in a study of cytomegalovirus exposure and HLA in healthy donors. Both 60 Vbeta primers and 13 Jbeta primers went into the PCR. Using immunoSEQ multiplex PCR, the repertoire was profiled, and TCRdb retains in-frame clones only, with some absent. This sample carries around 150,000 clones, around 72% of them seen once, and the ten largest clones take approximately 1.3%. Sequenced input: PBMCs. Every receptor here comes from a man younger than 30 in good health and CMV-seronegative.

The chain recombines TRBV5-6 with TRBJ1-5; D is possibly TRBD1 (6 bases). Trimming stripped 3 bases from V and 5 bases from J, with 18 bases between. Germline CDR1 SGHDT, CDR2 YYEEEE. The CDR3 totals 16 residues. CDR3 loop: CASSSSTGIPDQPQHF. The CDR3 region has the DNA TGTGCCAGCAGCTCTAGTACAGGGATCCCAGATCAGCCCCAGCATTTT.

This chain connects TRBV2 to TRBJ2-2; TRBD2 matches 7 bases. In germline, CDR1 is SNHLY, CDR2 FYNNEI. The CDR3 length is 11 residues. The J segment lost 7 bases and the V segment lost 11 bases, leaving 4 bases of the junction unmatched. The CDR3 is CAGGGLGELFF. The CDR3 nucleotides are TGTGCCGGGGGAGGGCTCGGGGAGCTGTTTTTT.

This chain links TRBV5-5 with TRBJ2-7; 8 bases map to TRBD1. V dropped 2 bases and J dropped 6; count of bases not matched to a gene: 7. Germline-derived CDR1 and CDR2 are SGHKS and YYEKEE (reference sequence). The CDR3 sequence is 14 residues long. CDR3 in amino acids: CASSFRDRSAEQYF. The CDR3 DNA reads TGTGCCAGCAGCTTCCGGGACAGGTCCGCCGAGCAGTACTTC.

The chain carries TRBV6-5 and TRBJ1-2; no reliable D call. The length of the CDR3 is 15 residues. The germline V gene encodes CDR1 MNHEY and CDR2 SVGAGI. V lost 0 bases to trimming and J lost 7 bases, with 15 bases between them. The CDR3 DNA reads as TGTGCCAGCAGTTACTCGATATTACGGGAGGGTGGCTACACCTTC. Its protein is CASSYSILREGGYTF.

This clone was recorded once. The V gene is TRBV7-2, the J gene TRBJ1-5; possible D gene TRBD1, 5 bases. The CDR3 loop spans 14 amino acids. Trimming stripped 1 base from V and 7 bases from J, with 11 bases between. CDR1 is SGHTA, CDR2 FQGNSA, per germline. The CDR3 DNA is TGTGCCAGCAGCTTAGGAAGGGGAGGACAGCCCCAGCATTTT. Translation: CASSLGRGGQPQHF.

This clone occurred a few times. CDR3 in amino acids: CASRQRVNTDTQYF. Written as DNA, the CDR3 is TGTGCCAGCAGGCAGCGGGTTAACACAGATACGCAGTATTTT. The chain links TRBV6-6 to TRBJ2-3; D perhaps matches TRBD2 (6 bases). Trimming shortened V by 6 bases and J by 2 bases, and 12 bases separated the two germline ends. This CDR3 has 14 amino acids. CDR1 is MNHNY, CDR2 SVGAGI, per germline (reference sequence).

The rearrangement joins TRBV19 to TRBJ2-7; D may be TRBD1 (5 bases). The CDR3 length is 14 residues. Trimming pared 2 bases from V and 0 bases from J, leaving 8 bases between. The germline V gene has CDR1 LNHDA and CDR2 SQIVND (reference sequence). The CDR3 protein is CASSIIQGSYEQYF. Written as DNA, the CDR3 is TGTGCCAGTAGTATAATCCAGGGCTCCTACGAGCAGTACTTC.

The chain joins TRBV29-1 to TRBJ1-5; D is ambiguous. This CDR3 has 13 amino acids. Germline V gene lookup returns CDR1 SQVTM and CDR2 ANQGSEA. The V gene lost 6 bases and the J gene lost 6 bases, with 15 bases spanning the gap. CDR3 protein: CSVGDANGQPQHF. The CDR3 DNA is TGCAGCGTCGGAGACGCGAACGGTCAGCCCCAGCATTTT.

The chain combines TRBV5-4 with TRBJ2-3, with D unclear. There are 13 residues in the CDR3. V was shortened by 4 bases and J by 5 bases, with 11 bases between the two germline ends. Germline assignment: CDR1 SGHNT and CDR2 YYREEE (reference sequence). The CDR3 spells CASSPPAVDTQYF. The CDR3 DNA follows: TGTGCCAGCAGCCCCCCCGCGGTAGATACGCAGTATTTT. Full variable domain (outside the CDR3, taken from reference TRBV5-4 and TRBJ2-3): ETGVTQSPTHLIKTRGQQVTLRCSSQSGHNTVSWYQQALGQGPQFIFQYYREEENGRGNFPPRFSGLQFPNYSSELNVNALELDDSALYLCASSPPAVDTQYFGPGTRLTVL.

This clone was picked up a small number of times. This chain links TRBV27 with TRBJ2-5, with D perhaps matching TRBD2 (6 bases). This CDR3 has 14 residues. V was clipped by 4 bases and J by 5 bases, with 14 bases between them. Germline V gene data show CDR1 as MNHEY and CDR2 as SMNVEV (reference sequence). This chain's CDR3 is CASSSGTRGETQYF. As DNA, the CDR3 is TGTGCCAGCAGTTCTGGGACCCGGGGGGAGACCCAGTACTTC.

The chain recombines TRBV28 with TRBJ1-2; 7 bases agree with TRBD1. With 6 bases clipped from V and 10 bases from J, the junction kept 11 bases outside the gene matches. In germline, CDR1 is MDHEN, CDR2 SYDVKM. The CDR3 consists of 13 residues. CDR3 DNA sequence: TGTGCCAGCAGCCGCCGGGACAGCCTATTCTACACCTTC. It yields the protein CASSRRDSLFYTF.

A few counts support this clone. The CDR3 DNA reads TGTGCCAGCAGCCCCAAACAGGGGGCCACCGGGGAGCTGTTTTTT. This sequence encodes CASSPKQGATGELFF. The chain combines TRBV7-2 with TRBJ2-2; 9 nucleotides line up with TRBD1. The CDR3 is 15 amino acids. J lost 4 bases, V lost 5 bases, and 5 bases had no gene match. The germline V gene has CDR1 SGHTA and CDR2 FQGNSA.

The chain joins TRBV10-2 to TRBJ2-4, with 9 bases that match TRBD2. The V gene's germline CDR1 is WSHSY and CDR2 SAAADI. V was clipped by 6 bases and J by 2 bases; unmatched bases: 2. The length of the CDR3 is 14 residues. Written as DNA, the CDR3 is TGCGCCAGCAGAGCGGGAGGATCCAAAAACATTCAGTACTTC. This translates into CASRAGGSKNIQYF.

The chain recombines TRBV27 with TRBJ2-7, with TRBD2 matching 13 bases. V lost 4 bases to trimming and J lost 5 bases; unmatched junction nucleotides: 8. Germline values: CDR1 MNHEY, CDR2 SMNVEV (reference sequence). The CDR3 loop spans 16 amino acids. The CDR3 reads CASSSLLAGGRHEQYF. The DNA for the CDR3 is TGTGCCAGCAGTTCCTTACTAGCGGGAGGGCGCCACGAGCAGTACTTC.

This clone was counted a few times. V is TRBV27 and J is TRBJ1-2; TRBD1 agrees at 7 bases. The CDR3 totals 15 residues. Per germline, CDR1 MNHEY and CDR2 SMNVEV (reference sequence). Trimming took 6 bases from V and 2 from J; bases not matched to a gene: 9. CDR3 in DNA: TGTGCCAGCAGCCCAACAGGGGCCCACAACTATGGCTACACCTTC. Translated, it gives CASSPTGAHNYGYTF.

CDR3 protein: CASSSEPGTSDYNEQFF. CDR3 nucleotide sequence: TGTGCCAGCAGCTCGGAGCCGGGGACTAGCGATTACAATGAGCAGTTCTTC. This chain links TRBV7-6 with TRBJ2-1; 10 positions agree with TRBD2. This CDR3 region has 17 residues. With V trimmed by 4 bases and J by 4 bases, 10 bases remained unmatched. Germline V lookup: CDR1 SGHVS, CDR2 FNYEAQ.

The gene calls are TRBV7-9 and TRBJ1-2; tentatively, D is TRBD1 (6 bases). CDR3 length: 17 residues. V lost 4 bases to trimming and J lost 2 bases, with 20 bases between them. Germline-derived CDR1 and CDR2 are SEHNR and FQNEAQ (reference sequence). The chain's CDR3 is CASSYGTRGKTNYGYTF. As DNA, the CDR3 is TGTGCCAGCAGCTATGGGACAAGGGGAAAGACGAACTATGGCTACACCTTC.

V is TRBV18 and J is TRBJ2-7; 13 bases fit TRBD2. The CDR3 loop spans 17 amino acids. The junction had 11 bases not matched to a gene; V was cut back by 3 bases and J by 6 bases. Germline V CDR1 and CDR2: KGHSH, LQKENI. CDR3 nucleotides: TGTGCCAGCTCACCTGGACTAGCGGGAGACGGGCTGAGCGAGCAGTACTTC. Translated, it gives CASSPGLAGDGLSEQYF. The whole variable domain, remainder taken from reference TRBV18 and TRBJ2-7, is NAGVMQNPRHLVRRRGQEARLRCSPMKGHSHVYWYRQLPEEGLKFMVYLQKENIIDESGMPKERFSAEFPKEGPSILRIQQVVRGDSAAYFCASSPGLAGDGLSEQYFGPGTRLTVT.

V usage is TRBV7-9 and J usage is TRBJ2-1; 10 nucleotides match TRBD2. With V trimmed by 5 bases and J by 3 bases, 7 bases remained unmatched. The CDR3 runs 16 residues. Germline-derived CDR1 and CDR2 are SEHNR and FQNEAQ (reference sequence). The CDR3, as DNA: TGTGCCAGCAGCCCCCTAGCGGGAGCACGCTACAATGAGCAGTTCTTC. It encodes CASSPLAGARYNEQFF.

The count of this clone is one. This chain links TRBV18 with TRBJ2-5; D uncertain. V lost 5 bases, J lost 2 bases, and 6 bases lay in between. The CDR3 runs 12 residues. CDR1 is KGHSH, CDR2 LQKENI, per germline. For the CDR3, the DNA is TGTGCCAGCTCATCATTTCAAGAGACCCAGTACTTC. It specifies CASSSFQETQYF.

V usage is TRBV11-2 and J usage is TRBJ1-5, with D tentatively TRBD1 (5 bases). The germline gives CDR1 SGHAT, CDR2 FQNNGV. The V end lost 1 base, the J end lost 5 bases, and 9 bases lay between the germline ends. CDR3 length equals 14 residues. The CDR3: CASSLGQGDQPQHF. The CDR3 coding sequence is TGTGCCAGCAGCTTAGGGCAGGGCGATCAGCCCCAGCATTTT.

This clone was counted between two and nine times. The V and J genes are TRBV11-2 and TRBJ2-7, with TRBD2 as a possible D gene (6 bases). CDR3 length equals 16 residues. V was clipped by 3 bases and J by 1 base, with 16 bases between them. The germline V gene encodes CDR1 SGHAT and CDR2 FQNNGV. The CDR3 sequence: CASSLGVGSGSYEQYF. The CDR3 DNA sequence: TGTGCCAGCAGCTTGGGGGTCGGGAGCGGGTCCTACGAGCAGTACTTC.

This chain's CDR3 is CASSLVGAGETQYF. Written as DNA, the CDR3 is TGTGCCAGCAGTTTGGTAGGGGCCGGGGAGACCCAGTACTTC. The rearrangement links TRBV27 to TRBJ2-5; tentatively, D is TRBD1 (5 bases). With 3 bases removed from V and 5 bases from J, the gap between germline ends came to 13 bases. The CDR3 has 14 amino acids. Germline assignment: CDR1 MNHEY and CDR2 SMNVEV (reference sequence).

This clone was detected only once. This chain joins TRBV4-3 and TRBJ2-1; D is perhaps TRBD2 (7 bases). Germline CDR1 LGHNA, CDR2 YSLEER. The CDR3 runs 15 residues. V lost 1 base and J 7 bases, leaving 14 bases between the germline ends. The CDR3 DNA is TGCGCCAGCAGCCAAGCGTCTAGGGGGGGGAATGAGCAGTTCTTC. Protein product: CASSQASRGGNEQFF.

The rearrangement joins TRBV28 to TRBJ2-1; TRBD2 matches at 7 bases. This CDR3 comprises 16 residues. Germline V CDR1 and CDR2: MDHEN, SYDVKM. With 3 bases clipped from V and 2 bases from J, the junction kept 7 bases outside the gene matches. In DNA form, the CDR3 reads TGTGCCAGCAGTTTCCGTCTAGCGGCTACCTACAATGAGCAGTTCTTC. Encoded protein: CASSFRLAATYNEQFF.

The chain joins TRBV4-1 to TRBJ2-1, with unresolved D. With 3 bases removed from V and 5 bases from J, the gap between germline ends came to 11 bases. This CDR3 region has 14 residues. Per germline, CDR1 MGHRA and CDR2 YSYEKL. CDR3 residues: CASSHPTRNNEQFF. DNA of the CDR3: TGCGCCAGCAGCCACCCCACACGAAACAATGAGCAGTTCTTC.

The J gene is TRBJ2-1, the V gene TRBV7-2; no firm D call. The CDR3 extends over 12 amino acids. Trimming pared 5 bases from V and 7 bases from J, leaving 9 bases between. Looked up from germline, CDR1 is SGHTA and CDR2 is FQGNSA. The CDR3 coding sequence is TGTGCCAGCAGCGCCCCCAGGAATGAGCAGTTCTTC. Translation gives CASSAPRNEQFF.

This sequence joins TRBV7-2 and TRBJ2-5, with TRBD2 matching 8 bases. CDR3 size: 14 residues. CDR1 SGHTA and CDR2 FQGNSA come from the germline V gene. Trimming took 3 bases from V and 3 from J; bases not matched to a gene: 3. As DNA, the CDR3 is TGTGCCAGCAGCTTTCCCGGGGGGGAAGAGACCCAGTACTTC. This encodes CASSFPGGEETQYF. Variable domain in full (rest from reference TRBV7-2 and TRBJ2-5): GAGVSQSPSNKVTEKGKDVELRCDPISGHTALYWYRQSLGQGLEFLIYFQGNSAPDKSGLPSDRFSAERTGGSVSTLTIQRTQQEDSAVYLCASSFPGGEETQYFGPGTRLLVL.

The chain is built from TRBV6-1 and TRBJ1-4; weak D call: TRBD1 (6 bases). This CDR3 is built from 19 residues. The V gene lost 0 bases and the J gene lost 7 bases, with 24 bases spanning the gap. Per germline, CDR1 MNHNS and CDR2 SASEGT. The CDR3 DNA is TGTGCCAGCAGTGAAGCAGCAAGGGTAGGACTCCAGGGGAGTGAAAAACTGTTTTTT. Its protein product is CASSEAARVGLQGSEKLFF.

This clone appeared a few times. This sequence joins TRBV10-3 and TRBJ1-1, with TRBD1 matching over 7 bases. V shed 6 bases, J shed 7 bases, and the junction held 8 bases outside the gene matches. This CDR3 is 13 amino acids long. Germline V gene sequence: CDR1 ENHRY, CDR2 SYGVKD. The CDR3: CAISTGVEGEAFF. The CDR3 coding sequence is TGTGCCATCAGCACAGGGGTAGAAGGTGAAGCTTTCTTT.

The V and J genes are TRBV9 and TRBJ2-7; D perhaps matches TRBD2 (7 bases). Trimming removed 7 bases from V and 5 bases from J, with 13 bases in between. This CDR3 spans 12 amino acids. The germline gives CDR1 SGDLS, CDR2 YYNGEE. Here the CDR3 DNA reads TGTGCCAGCCCCGGGGGGCTCAACGAGCAGTACTTC. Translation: CASPGGLNEQYF.

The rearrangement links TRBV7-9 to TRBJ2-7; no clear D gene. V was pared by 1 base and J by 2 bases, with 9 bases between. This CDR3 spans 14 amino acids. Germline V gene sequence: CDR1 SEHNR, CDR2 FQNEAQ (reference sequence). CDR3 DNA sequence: TGTGCCAGCAGCTTAGTTGGCCAGACCTACGAGCAGTACTTC. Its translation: CASSLVGQTYEQYF.